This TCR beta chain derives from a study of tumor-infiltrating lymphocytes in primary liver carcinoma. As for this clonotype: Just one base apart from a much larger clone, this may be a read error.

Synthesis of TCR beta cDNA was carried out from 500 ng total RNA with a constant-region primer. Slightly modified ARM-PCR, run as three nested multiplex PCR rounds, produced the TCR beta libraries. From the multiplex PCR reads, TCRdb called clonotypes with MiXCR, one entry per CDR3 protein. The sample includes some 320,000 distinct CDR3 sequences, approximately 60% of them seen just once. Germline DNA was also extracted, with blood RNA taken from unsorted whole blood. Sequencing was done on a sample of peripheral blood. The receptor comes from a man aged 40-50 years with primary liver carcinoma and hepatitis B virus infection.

CDR3 loop: CVSSQVSGSNQPQHF. The DNA for the CDR3 is TGCGTCAGCAGCCAAGTGTCAGGGAGCAATCAGCCCCAGCATTTT. The chain combines TRBV4-1 with TRBJ1-5, with a weak D call TRBD1 (5 bases). Germline CDR1 and CDR2: MGHRA and YSYEKL. CDR3 length: 15 amino acids.